The 30 T cell receptor beta chains below were found in one sample sequenced in a study of T cell clusters in autoimmune cytopenias. One tube held mixed TRB-A and TRB-B primer pools for touch-down PCR. From the multiplex PCR reads, TCRdb lists one entry per CDR3 protein and no DNA. In total, the table holds 6,000 to 7,000 distinct CDR3 sequences. TRB amplification used around 0.25 ug of peripheral blood genomic DNA. The sample also formed part of further work on T cell repertoires in aging, cancer and after chemotherapy.

The sample consisted of peripheral blood. The receptor set was obtained from a human donor in good health.

The chain carries TRBV29-1 and TRBJ1-3. Germline V gene lookup returns CDR1 SQVTM and CDR2 ANQGSEA. CDR3 length: 19 amino acids. CDR3 region: CSVEDRMETGRTSGNTIYF.

In terms of frequency, this clonotype is medium-sized (0.01 to 0.1%). V gene TRBV29-1 combines with J gene TRBJ2-5; the D call from TCRdb, TRBD1, cannot be confirmed without DNA. Germline V lookup: CDR1 SQVTM, CDR2 ANQGSEA. CDR3 length: 13 residues. This chain's CDR3 is CSVPAPSSETQYF.

In terms of frequency, this clonotype is medium-sized. The chain has TRBV19 and TRBJ1-4. Germline-derived CDR1 and CDR2 are LNHDA and SQIVND (reference sequence). The CDR3 is made up of 12 amino acids. The CDR3 loop reads CASSRQDEKLFF.

The chain couples TRBV5-5 to TRBJ2-2. The CDR3 sequence is 17 residues long. The germline V gene encodes CDR1 SGHKS and CDR2 YYEKEE (reference sequence). The CDR3 loop is CASSLDGRAPGTGELFF.

V is TRBV15 and J is TRBJ1-4; TCRdb's assignment of TRBD1 cannot be checked, as there is no DNA. Germline V CDR1 and CDR2: LNHNV, YYDKDF (reference sequence). This CDR3 contains 15 residues. The CDR3 protein is CASGQGGATNEKLFF.

The genes are TRBV6-4 and TRBJ2-2; TCRdb's D call, TRBD2, is unchecked because there is no DNA. This CDR3 comprises 13 residues. Germline lookup yields CDR1 MRHNA and CDR2 SNTAGT. CDR3 in amino acids: CASSETSTGELFF.

The chain combines TRBV6-5 with TRBJ2-5; there is no DNA to check the TCRdb D call of TRBD1. This CDR3 has 12 residues. Germline values: CDR1 MNHEY, CDR2 SVGAGI. The chain's CDR3 is CASTPHSETQYF.

The gene calls are TRBV27 and TRBJ2-3; TCRdb's D gene call, TRBD1, goes unchecked for lack of DNA. CDR3 size: 15 residues. The V gene's germline CDR1 is MNHEY and CDR2 SMNVEV (reference sequence). Here the CDR3 reads CASRTGYRGTDTQYF.

In terms of frequency, this clonotype is medium-sized. The chain has TRBV19 and TRBJ2-2. The V gene's germline CDR1 is LNHDA and CDR2 SQIVND (reference sequence). There are 12 residues in the CDR3. The CDR3 protein is CASSTYTGELFF. Full variable domain (rest looked up from reference TRBV19 and TRBJ2-2): DGGITQSPKYLFRKEGQNVTLSCEQNLNHDAMYWYRQDPGQGLRLIYYSQIVNDFQKGDIAEGYSVSREKKESFPLTVTSAQKNPTAFYLCASSTYTGELFFGEGSRLTVL.

Frequency places this clonotype as medium-sized. CDR3 in amino acids: CASSPSGGTYEQYF. The chain couples TRBV13 to TRBJ2-7; the D gene TCRdb calls, TRBD2, cannot be checked with no DNA. Germline CDR1 is PRHDT and CDR2 is FYEKMQ (reference sequence). The CDR3 is 14 residues long.

The V and J genes are TRBV5-6 and TRBJ1-2. CDR1 is SGHDT, CDR2 YYEEEE, per germline. The CDR3 sequence is 13 residues long. The chain's CDR3 is CASSLDSYYGYTF.

The V call is TRBV19, the J call TRBJ2-4; TCRdb designates TRBD1, a call that cannot be tested without DNA. The CDR3 consists of 14 residues. CDR1 and CDR2 from the germline V gene are LNHDA and SQIVND (reference sequence). The CDR3 region is CASSRDRGKNIQYF. Looking up the rest from reference TRBV19 and TRBJ2-4 gives the full variable domain: DGGITQSPKYLFRKEGQNVTLSCEQNLNHDAMYWYRQDPGQGLRLIYYSQIVNDFQKGDIAEGYSVSREKKESFPLTVTSAQKNPTAFYLCASSRDRGKNIQYFGAGTRLSVL.

V gene TRBV19 combines with J gene TRBJ2-1; TCRdb's D gene call, TRBD1, goes unchecked for lack of DNA. The CDR3 covers 14 residues. The germline gives CDR1 LNHDA, CDR2 SQIVND (reference sequence). CDR3 region: CASRPGQGFNEQFF.

The chain couples TRBV6-6 to TRBJ1-5. This CDR3 spans 11 amino acids. Germline V gene sequence: CDR1 MNHNY, CDR2 SVGAGI (reference sequence). CDR3 loop: CASTIYQPQHF.

This chain connects TRBV6-5 to TRBJ2-1; TCRdb's D call, TRBD2, is unchecked because there is no DNA. Germline CDR1 MNHEY, CDR2 SVGAGI. The CDR3 runs to 16 residues. This chain's CDR3 is CASSGVDGWTYNEQFF.

The chain has TRBV30 and TRBJ1-1; TCRdb indicates TRBD1, and absent DNA this call remains unverified. CDR1 GTSNPN and CDR2 SVGIG come from the germline V gene (reference sequence). The CDR3 runs 14 residues. The CDR3 is CAWRHLTGTTEAFF.

This rearrangement joins TRBV6-1 to TRBJ2-2. The germline CDR1 and CDR2 sequences are MNHNS and SASEGT. This CDR3 comprises 13 residues. The CDR3 spells CASSAFIPGELFF.

The J gene is TRBJ2-1, the V gene TRBV5-1; TCRdb proposes TRBD2, but this gene call is untestable without DNA. This CDR3 contains 16 residues. Germline V gene sequence: CDR1 SGHRS, CDR2 YFSETQ. CDR3 residues: CASSAQSGRTHNEQFF.

The chain uses TRBV6-5 and TRBJ2-5; TCRdb proposes TRBD2, but this gene call is untestable without DNA. CDR3 length: 14 amino acids. From germline, CDR1 is MNHEY and CDR2 SVGAGI. The CDR3: CASGGSRSGETQYF.

The V call is TRBV5-5, the J call TRBJ1-4; there is no DNA to check the TCRdb D call of TRBD1. CDR1 is SGHKS and CDR2 is YYEKEE in the germline V gene (reference sequence). The CDR3 loop spans 16 amino acids. CDR3: CANSWTDSSSNEKLFF.

The chain employs TRBV18 and TRBJ2-7. The CDR3 is 13 residues long. In germline, CDR1 is KGHSH, CDR2 LQKENI. The CDR3 spells CASSPQGPYEQYF.

V gene TRBV27 combines with J gene TRBJ1-2; as DNA is missing, the TRBD1 call by TCRdb cannot be tested. The germline V gene has CDR1 MNHEY and CDR2 SMNVEV (reference sequence). CDR3 length equals 13 residues. This chain's CDR3 is CASSPQGNYGYTF.

The J gene is TRBJ2-3, the V gene TRBV27; as DNA is missing, the TRBD1 call by TCRdb cannot be tested. Germline CDR1 and CDR2: MNHEY and SMNVEV (reference sequence). The CDR3 consists of 14 residues. CDR3 region: CASSLFRRGDTQYF.

Considering frequency, this clonotype is medium-sized (0.01 to 0.1%). V usage is TRBV15 and J usage is TRBJ1-1. Germline V lookup: CDR1 LNHNV, CDR2 YYDKDF (reference sequence). CDR3 length equals 12 residues. This chain's CDR3 is CATSRDMGEAFF. The full variable domain, its missing parts supplied by reference TRBV15 and TRBJ1-1, is DAMVIQNPRYQVTQFGKPVTLSCSQTLNHNVMYWYQQKSSQAPKLLFHYYDKDFNNEADTPDNFQSRRPNTSFCFLDIRSPGLGDTAMYLCATSRDMGEAFFGQGTRLTVV.

V gene TRBV5-1 combines with J gene TRBJ2-1; TCRdb returns TRBD2, unconfirmable since there is no DNA. Germline CDR1 reads SGHRS; CDR2 reads YFSETQ. The CDR3 sequence is 18 residues long. CDR3 sequence: CASSLGPLTSAIAAEQFF. Full variable domain (remainder filled in from reference TRBV5-1 and TRBJ2-1): KAGVTQTPRYLIKTRGQQVTLSCSPISGHRSVSWYQQTPGQGLQFLFEYFSETQRNKGNFPGRFSGRQFSNSRSEMNVSTLELGDSALYLCASSLGPLTSAIAAEQFFGPGTRLTVL.

The chain couples TRBV30 to TRBJ2-5. Looked up from germline, CDR1 is GTSNPN and CDR2 is SVGIG (reference sequence). The CDR3 contains 13 residues. CDR3 residues: CAWSVRVGETQYF. Combining the CDR3 with reference TRBV30 and TRBJ2-5 gives the whole variable domain SQTIHQWPATLVQPVGSPLSLECTVEGTSNPNLYWYRQAAGRGLQLLFYSVGIGQISSEVPQNLSASRPQDRQFILSSKKLLLSDSGFYLCAWSVRVGETQYFGPGTRLLVL.

The V gene is TRBV30, the J gene TRBJ1-6; TCRdb reports TRBD1, a call that lacks DNA to check it against. Germline values: CDR1 GTSNPN, CDR2 SVGIG (reference sequence). The CDR3 totals 18 residues. The CDR3 spells CASSRAAGRSSYNSPLHF. The full variable domain, completed using reference TRBV30 and TRBJ1-6, is SQTIHQWPATLVQPVGSPLSLECTVEGTSNPNLYWYRQAAGRGLQLLFYSVGIGQISSEVPQNLSASRPQDRQFILSSKKLLLSDSGFYLCASSRAAGRSSYNSPLHFGNGTRLTVT.

The chain has TRBV27 and TRBJ2-1; checking the TCRdb D call of TRBD1 is not possible without DNA. CDR1 is MNHEY and CDR2 is SMNVEV in the germline V gene (reference sequence). CDR3 length equals 15 residues. This CDR3 reads CASSPGTGLYNEQFF.

The V call is TRBV5-4, the J call TRBJ2-5; the TCRdb call, TRBD1, lacks DNA for checking. CDR1 SGHNT and CDR2 YYREEE come from the germline V gene (reference sequence). This CDR3 has 15 residues. CDR3 residues: CASSDYRGSRETQYF.

The chain uses TRBV6-1 and TRBJ2-1; TCRdb's D gene call, TRBD2, goes unchecked for lack of DNA. The CDR3 is 19 amino acids. Germline V gene data show CDR1 as MNHNS and CDR2 as SASEGT. The CDR3 loop reads CASSEGFWTSGRLRNEQFF.